This T cell receptor (beta chain) was sequenced for a study of cytotoxic CD8 clonotypes in ibrutinib-treated CLL. Study-level information: Following a median around twelve months of treatment, with a range of 6 to 36, response samples were taken.

This clone was detected once. Using immunoSEQ multiplex PCR, the repertoire was profiled, and TCRdb retains in-frame clones only, with some absent. The sample lists 150,000 to 200,000 clones; roughly 80% were seen once. CDR1 SNHLY and CDR2 FYNNEI come from the germline V gene. CDR3 length: 14 residues. Trimming shortened V by 3 bases and J by 1 base, and 7 bases separated the two germline ends. This sequence joins TRBV2 and TRBJ1-5; D is unresolved. The clonotype was recovered from a human donor with chronic lymphocytic leukemia. The sample was PBMCs, taken after 12 months of ibrutinib treatment. The CDR3 sequence is CASSEGASNQPQHF. The CDR3 nucleotides read TGTGCCAGCAGTGAGGGTGCAAGCAATCAGCCCCAGCATTTT.